This TCR beta chain originates from a study of blood T cell repertoires in COVID-19. Assay used: immunoSEQ multiplex PCR; TCRdb lists only in-frame clones, some missing. This table has approximately 300,000 clones, around 90% appearing once. Losses at the gene ends were 4 bases for V and 5 bases for J; bases not matched to a gene: 4. CDR1 is MGHDK, CDR2 SYGVNS, per germline. The length of the CDR3 is 15 residues. Sequencing was done on a sample of peripheral blood. The TCR comes from a woman aged 30 to 39 with COVID-19, enrolled during active disease. The rearrangement links TRBV25-1 to TRBJ2-1; 11 bases line up with TRBD1. CDR3 DNA: TGTGCCAGCAGTGGGACAGGGGGCATGGACAATGAGCAGTTCTTC. Its translation: CASSGTGGMDNEQFF.